This T cell receptor beta chain was observed in a study of T cells in Graves' hyperthyroidism and ophthalmopathy. The wider study: Peripheral blood was secured at the point of initial diagnosis, before any treatment.

Study-wide points: Stable hyperthyroidism and ophthalmopathy were separated using 13 V-J signatures.

Trimming at V came to 5 bases and at J to 6 bases, leaving 7 bases not matched to a gene. CDR1 DFQATT and CDR2 SNEGSKA come from the germline V gene (reference sequence). The CDR3 has 14 amino acids. There were TCR beta CDR3 regions amplified from RNA transcripts. The HTBI primer set served for first-round RT-PCR of the TCR CDR3. TCRdb itself ran the multiplex PCR reads through MiXCR, one entry per CDR3 protein. The table includes 540,000 or so distinct CDR3 sequences, approximately 15% detected once. Exclusion of a patient resulted from uncontrolled infection, other autoimmune disease, pregnancy or lactation. This clonotype was counted many times. What it binds is unknown.

The chain links TRBV20-1 to TRBJ1-6, with 7 bases lining up with TRBD1. Sequenced material: blood. The clonotype originates from a woman in her 30s with Graves' hyperthyroidism. This CDR3 reads CSADGPGGNSPLHF. DNA for the CDR3: TGCAGTGCTGATGGGCCAGGGGGTAATTCACCCCTCCACTTT.